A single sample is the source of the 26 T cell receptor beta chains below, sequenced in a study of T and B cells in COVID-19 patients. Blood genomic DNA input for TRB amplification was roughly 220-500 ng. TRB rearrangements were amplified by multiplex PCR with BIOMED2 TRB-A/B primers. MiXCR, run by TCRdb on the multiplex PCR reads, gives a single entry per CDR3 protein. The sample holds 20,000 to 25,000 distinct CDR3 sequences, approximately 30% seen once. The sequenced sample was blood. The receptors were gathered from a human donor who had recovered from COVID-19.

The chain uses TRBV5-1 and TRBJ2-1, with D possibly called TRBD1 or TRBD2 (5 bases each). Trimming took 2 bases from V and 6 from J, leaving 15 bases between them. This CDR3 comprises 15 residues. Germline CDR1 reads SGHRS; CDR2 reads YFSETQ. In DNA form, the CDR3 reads TGCGCCAGCAGCTTTTCCGGGACCGCCGTCAATGAGCAGTTCTTC. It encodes CASSFSGTAVNEQFF.

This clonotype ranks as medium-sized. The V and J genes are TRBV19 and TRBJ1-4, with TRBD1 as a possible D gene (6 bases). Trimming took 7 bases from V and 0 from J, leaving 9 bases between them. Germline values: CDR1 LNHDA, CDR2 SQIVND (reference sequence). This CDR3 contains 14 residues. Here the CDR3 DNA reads TGTGCCAGTAAGCAGGGGCCAACTAATGAAAAACTGTTTTTT. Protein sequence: CASKQGPTNEKLFF.

The CDR3 spells CASSLDQSSYEQYF. The DNA for the CDR3 is TGTGCCAGCAGCTTGGATCAAAGCTCCTACGAGCAGTACTTC. The V call is TRBV5-4, the J call TRBJ2-7; D remains unclear. This CDR3 spans 14 amino acids. V lost 0 bases and J 0 bases, leaving 7 bases between the germline ends. Germline CDR1 SGHNT, CDR2 YYREEE (reference sequence).

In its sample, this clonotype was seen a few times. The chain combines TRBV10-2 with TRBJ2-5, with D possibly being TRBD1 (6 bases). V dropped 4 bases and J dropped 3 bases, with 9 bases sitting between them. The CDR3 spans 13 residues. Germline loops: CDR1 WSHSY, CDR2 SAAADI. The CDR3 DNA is TGCGCCAGCAGTGGGCAGGGGAAAGAGACCCAGTACTTC. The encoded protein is CASSGQGKETQYF.

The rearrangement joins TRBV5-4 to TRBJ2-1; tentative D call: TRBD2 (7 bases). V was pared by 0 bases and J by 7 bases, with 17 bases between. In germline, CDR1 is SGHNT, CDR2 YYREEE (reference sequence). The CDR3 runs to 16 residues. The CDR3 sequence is CASSLVAGAARNEQFF. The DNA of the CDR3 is TGTGCCAGCAGCTTGGTCGCGGGGGCCGCGAGGAATGAGCAGTTCTTC.

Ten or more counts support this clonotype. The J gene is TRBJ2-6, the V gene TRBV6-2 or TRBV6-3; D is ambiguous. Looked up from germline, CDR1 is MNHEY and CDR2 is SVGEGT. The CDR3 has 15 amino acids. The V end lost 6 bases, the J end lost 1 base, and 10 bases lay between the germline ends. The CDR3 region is CASRGMRSGANVLTF. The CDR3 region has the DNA TGTGCCAGCAGGGGAATGAGGTCTGGGGCCAACGTCCTGACTTTC.

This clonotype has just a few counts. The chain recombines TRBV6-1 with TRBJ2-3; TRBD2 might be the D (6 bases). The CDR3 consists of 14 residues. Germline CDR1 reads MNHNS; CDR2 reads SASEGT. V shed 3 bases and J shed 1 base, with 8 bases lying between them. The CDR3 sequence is CASSDGGGTDTQYF. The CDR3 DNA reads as TGTGCCAGCAGTGATGGCGGGGGCACAGATACGCAGTATTTT.

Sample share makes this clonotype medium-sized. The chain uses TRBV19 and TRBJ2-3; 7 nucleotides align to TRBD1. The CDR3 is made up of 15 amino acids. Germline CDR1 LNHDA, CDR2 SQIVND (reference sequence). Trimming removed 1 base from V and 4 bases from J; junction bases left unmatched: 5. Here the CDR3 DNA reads TGTGCCAGTAGTATAGGGCAGGGGGTCCCAGATACGCAGTATTTT. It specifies CASSIGQGVPDTQYF.

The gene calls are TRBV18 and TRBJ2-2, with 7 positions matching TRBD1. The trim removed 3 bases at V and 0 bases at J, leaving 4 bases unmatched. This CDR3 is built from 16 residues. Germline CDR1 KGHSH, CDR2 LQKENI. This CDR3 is CASSPLGQTNTGELFF. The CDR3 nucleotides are TGTGCCAGCTCACCCTTGGGACAGACGAACACCGGGGAGCTGTTTTTT. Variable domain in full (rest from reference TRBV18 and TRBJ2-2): NAGVMQNPRHLVRRRGQEARLRCSPMKGHSHVYWYRQLPEEGLKFMVYLQKENIIDESGMPKERFSAEFPKEGPSILRIQQVVRGDSAAYFCASSPLGQTNTGELFFGEGSRLTVL.

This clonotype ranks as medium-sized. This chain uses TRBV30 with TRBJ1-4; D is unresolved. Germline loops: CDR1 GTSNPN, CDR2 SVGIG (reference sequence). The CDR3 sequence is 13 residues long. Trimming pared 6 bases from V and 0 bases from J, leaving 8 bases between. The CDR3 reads CACRPTTNEKLFF. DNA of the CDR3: TGTGCCTGTCGACCGACAACTAATGAAAAACTGTTTTTT.

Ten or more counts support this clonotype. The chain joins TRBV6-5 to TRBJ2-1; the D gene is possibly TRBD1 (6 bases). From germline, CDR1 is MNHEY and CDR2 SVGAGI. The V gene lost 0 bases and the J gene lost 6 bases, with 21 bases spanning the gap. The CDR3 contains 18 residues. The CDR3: CASSYSTIPGQDLNEQFF. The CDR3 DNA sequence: TGTGCCAGCAGTTACTCTACTATACCGGGACAAGACCTCAATGAGCAGTTCTTC.

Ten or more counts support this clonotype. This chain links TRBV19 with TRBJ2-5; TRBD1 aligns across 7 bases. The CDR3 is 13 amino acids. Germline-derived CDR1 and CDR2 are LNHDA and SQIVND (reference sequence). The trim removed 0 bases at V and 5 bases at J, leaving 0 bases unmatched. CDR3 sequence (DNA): TGTGCCAGTAGTATAGACAGGGGGGAGACCCAGTACTTC. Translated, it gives CASSIDRGETQYF. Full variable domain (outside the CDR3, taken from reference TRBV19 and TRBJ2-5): DGGITQSPKYLFRKEGQNVTLSCEQNLNHDAMYWYRQDPGQGLRLIYYSQIVNDFQKGDIAEGYSVSREKKESFPLTVTSAQKNPTAFYLCASSIDRGETQYFGPGTRLLVL.

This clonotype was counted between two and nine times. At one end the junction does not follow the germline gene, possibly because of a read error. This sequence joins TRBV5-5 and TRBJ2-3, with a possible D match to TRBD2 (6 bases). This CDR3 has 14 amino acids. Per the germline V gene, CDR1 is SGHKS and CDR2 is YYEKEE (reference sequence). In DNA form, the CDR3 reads TGCGCCAGCATCCCGGGGGAAAGCACAGATACGCAGTATTTT. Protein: CASIPGESTDTQYF.

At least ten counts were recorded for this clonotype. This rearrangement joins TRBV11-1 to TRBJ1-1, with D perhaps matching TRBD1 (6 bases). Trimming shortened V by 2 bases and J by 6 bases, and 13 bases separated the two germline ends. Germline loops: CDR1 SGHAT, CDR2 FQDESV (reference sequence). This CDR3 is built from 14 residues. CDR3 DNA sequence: TGTGCCAGCAGCTTAAACAGGGCTCACCCTGAAGCTTTCTTT. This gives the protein CASSLNRAHPEAFF. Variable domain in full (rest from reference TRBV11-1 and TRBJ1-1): EAEVAQSPRYKITEKSQAVAFWCDPISGHATLYWYRQILGQGPELLVQFQDESVVDDSQLPKDRFSAERLKGVDSTLKIQPAELGDSAMYLCASSLNRAHPEAFFGQGTRLTVV.

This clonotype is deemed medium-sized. CDR3 amino acids: CASSRGDRGSRQETQYF. CDR3 sequence (DNA): TGTGCCAGTAGTAGGGGGGACAGGGGGTCCCGCCAAGAGACCCAGTACTTC. This chain joins TRBV19 and TRBJ2-5; 11 bases align to TRBD1. The trim removed 4 bases at V and 1 base at J, leaving 8 bases unmatched. Per the germline V gene, CDR1 is LNHDA and CDR2 is SQIVND (reference sequence). This CDR3 region has 17 residues. The variable domain in full, completed from reference TRBV19 and TRBJ2-5, reads DGGITQSPKYLFRKEGQNVTLSCEQNLNHDAMYWYRQDPGQGLRLIYYSQIVNDFQKGDIAEGYSVSREKKESFPLTVTSAQKNPTAFYLCASSRGDRGSRQETQYFGPGTRLLVL.

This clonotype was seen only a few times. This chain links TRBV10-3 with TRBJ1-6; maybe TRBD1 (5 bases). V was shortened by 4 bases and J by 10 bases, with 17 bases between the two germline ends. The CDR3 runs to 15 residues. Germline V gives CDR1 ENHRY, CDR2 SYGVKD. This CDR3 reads CAISATGTPESPLHF. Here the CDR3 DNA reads TGTGCCATCAGTGCGACCGGGACCCCCGAGTCACCCCTCCACTTT.

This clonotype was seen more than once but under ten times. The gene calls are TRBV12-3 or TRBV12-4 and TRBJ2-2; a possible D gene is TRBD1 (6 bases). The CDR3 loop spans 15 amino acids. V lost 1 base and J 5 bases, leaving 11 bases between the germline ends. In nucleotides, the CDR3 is TGTGCCAGCAGTTTAGGGGGGCCGGGAACCGGGGAGCTGTTTTTT. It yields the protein CASSLGGPGTGELFF.

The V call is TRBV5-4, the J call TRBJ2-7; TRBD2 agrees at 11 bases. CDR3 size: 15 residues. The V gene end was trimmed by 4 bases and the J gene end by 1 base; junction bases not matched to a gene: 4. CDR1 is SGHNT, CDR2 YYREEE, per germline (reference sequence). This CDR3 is CASSPLAGDSYEQYF. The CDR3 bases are TGTGCCAGCAGCCCACTAGCGGGGGATTCCTACGAGCAGTACTTC.

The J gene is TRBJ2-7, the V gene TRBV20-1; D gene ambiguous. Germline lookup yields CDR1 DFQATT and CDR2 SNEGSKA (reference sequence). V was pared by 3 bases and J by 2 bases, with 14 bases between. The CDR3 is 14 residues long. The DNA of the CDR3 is TGCAGTGCTAGGAGTGAGGTTTCGGCCTACGAGCAGTACTTC. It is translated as CSARSEVSAYEQYF.

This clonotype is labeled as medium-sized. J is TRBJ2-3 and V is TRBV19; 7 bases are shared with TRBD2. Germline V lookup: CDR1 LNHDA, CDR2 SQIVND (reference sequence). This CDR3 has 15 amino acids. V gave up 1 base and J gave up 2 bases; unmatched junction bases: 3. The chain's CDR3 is CASSIGLADTDTQYF. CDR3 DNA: TGTGCCAGTAGTATAGGACTAGCTGACACAGATACGCAGTATTTT.

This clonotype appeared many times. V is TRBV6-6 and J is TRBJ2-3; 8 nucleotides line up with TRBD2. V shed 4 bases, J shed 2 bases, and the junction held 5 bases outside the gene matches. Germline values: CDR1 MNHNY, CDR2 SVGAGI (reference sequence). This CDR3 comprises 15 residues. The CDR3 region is CASSSRAGDTDTQYF. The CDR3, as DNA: TGTGCCAGCAGTTCGAGAGCGGGGGACACAGATACGCAGTATTTT.

CDR3 sequence reads: CASSHRGSYEQYF. The CDR3 bases are TGTGCCAGCAGCCACCGGGGGTCCTACGAGCAGTACTTC. The chain couples TRBV4-2 to TRBJ2-7; tentative D call: TRBD2 (6 bases). Germline CDR1 is LGHNA and CDR2 is YNFKEQ. CDR3 length: 13 amino acids. V shed 3 bases and J shed 1 base, with 7 bases lying between them.

The CDR3 sequence is CAWSGTPYSNQPQHF. In nucleotides, the CDR3 is TGTGCCTGGTCCGGGACACCCTATAGCAATCAGCCCCAGCATTTT. The chain recombines TRBV30 with TRBJ1-5, with D possibly TRBD1 on 6 matching bases. Looked up from germline, CDR1 is GTSNPN and CDR2 is SVGIG (reference sequence). The germline V and J ends were trimmed by 5 bases and 0 bases, with 14 bases remaining between them. The CDR3 contains 15 residues.

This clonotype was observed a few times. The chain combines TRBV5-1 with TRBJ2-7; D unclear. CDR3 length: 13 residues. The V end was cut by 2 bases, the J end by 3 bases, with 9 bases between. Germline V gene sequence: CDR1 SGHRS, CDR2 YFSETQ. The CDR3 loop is CASSFREYYEQYF. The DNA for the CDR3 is TGCGCCAGCAGCTTCAGAGAGTACTACGAGCAGTACTTC.

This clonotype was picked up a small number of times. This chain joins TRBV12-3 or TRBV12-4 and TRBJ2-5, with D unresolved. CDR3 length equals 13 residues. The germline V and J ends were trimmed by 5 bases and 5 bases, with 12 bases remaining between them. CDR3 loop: CASSNSGGETQYF. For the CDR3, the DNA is TGTGCCAGCAGTAACAGTGGTGGGGAGACCCAGTACTTC.

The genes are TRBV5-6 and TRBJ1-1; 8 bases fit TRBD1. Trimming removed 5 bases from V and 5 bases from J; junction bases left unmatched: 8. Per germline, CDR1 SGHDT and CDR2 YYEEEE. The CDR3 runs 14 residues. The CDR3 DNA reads TGTGCCAGCAGGGCCCAGGGGGCGAGAACTGAAGCTTTCTTT. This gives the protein CASRAQGARTEAFF.